The sequence of this T cell receptor beta chain was determined in a study of CD8 T cells in ankylosing spondylitis (dated 2017 in TCRdb). Study-wide context: The study set out to find disease-linked TCR variants by profiling T cell receptor beta repertoires in ankylosing spondylitis patients and healthy donors. The full study cohort was made up of 25 ankylosing spondylitis patients and about a hundred healthy donors. Peripheral blood samples were taken, and synovial fluid was additionally collected from ankylosing spondylitis patients.

This clonotype was counted only a few times. This clone's antigen is unknown. The sample holds no much larger clone one base away, and base qualities are not on file. Sequenced using an Illumina HiSeq 2500. TCR beta libraries were prepared by quantitative 5'-RACE with molecular barcodes. The authors processed their data as follows. A new computational method based on a probabilistic model of VDJ rearrangement was used to identify disease-linked TCR variants. Starting from the raw public reads, TCRdb applied fastp trimming at Q25, assembled clones with MiXCR and retained in-frame beta chains. Rows are unified per CDR3 protein, each entry keeping the most common DNA and genes. It is TCRdb's table, rather than the study itself, that gives the V and J calls and clone size. The sample contains hundreds of thousands of distinct CDR3 sequences, 20% to 30% of them found a single time. 0.89% of the sample lies in the top ten.

The germline V gene gives CDR1 as KGHDR and CDR2 as SFDVKD. Inclusive of the bounding cysteine and phenylalanine, the CDR3 is 17 residues long. Left in the record is the CDR3 DNA by itself, 51 bases read in frame from the first base. V was cut back by 1 base and J by 2 bases, leaving a gap of 15 bases between them. Overall study results and their limits: Blood from ankylosing spondylitis patients appeared to be characterized by a TCR beta motif composed of roughly eight highly homologous amino acid variants. The disease-linked clones had a CD8+ phenotype and were found at relatively low frequencies in peripheral blood. Some motif variants had previously been reported in the synovial fluid and blood of reactive arthritis patients, which suggests shared mechanisms of disease initiation. According to the report, matched synovial fluid samples from ankylosing spondylitis patients were significantly enriched for the disease-linked clones.

The rearranged segments are TRBV24-1 and TRBJ2-3; a tentative D call is TRBD2 (5 bases match). Sample: blood, either unsorted or a sorted T cell fraction (not recorded which). The TCR sequence derives from a male donor with ankylosing spondylitis. The DNA is TGTGCCACCAGTGATTTTGCTCTAGCAGGACCCACAGATACGCAGTATTTT. The encoded protein is CATSDFALAGPTDTQYF.